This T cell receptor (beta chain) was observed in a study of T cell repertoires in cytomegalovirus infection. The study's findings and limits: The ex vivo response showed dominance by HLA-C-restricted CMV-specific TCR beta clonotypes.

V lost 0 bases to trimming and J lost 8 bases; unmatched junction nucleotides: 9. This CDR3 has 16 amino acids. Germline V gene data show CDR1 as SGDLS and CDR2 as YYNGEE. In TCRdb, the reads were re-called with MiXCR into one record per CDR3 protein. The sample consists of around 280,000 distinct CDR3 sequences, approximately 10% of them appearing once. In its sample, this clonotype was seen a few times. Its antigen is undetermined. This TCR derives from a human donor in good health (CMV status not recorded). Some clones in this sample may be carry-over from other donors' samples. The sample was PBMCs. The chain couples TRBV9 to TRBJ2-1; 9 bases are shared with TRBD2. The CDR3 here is CASSVVSSGVSDEQFF. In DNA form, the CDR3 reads TGTGCCAGCAGCGTAGTGTCTAGCGGGGTGTCGGATGAGCAGTTCTTC.